Presented here are 32 T cell receptor beta chains from one specimen sequenced in a study of neurological immune-mediated disorders. TCRdb itself ran the 5' RACE reads through MiXCR, one entry per CDR3 protein. The sample includes tens of thousands of distinct CDR3 sequences, roughly 14% of them seen just once. The specimen was PBMCs. These receptors were taken from a woman between 50 and 59 years old with HTLV-1-associated myelopathy (HAM/TSP).

This clonotype was detected ten times or more. V is TRBV6-1 and J is TRBJ2-3; D is uncertain. Between the trimmed V and J ends, which lost 8 bases and 2 bases, there was a span of 8 bases. Germline assignment: CDR1 MNHNS and CDR2 SASEGT. This CDR3 contains 12 residues. CDR3 sequence reads: CASGFYTDTQYF. The CDR3 nucleotides are TGTGCCAGCGGGTTCTACACAGATACGCAGTATTTT.

There are many counts of this clonotype. This chain connects TRBV27 to TRBJ2-5; D is ambiguous. V was clipped by 0 bases and J by 5 bases, with 7 bases between them. Germline V gene sequence: CDR1 MNHEY, CDR2 SMNVEV (reference sequence). This CDR3 has 13 residues. CDR3 amino acids: CASSLSFRETQYF. The CDR3 nucleotides read TGTGCCAGCAGTTTATCGTTTAGGGAGACCCAGTACTTC.

This clonotype was recorded many times. The V call is TRBV12-3 or TRBV12-4, the J call TRBJ1-1; possibly TRBD1 for D (5 bases). V gave up 7 bases and J gave up 5 bases, with 14 bases separating them. This CDR3 has 13 amino acids. The DNA of the CDR3 is TGTGCCAGCAAAAGGCAGGGTTGGACTGAAGCTTTCTTT. Its translation is CASKRQGWTEAFF.

This rearrangement joins TRBV7-9 to TRBJ2-7, with no clear D. Trimming shortened V by 4 bases and J by 9 bases, and 10 bases separated the two germline ends. CDR3 length equals 11 residues. Germline-derived CDR1 and CDR2 are SEHNR and FQNEAQ (reference sequence). The CDR3 nucleotides read TGTGCCAGCAGCTCATCTCTGGGGCAGTACTTC. Translating gives CASSSSLGQYF.

This clonotype was seen ten or more times. V is TRBV5-6 and J is TRBJ2-2; D ambiguous. The CDR3 is 11 amino acids. The V end lost 4 bases, the J end lost 5 bases, and 3 bases lay between the germline ends. Per germline, CDR1 SGHDT and CDR2 YYEEEE. The CDR3 is CASSVTGELFF. CDR3 sequence (DNA): TGTGCCAGCAGCGTTACCGGGGAGCTGTTTTTT.

This clonotype showed up many times. V is TRBV20-1 and J is TRBJ2-1; tentative D call: TRBD2 (6 bases). The V gene's germline CDR1 is DFQATT and CDR2 SNEGSKA (reference sequence). The CDR3 sequence is 11 residues long. V was clipped by 6 bases and J by 4 bases, with 7 bases between them. CDR3 sequence reads: CSATRYNEQFF. CDR3 bases: TGCAGTGCGACTAGATACAATGAGCAGTTCTTC.

There are many counts of this clonotype. The rearrangement uses TRBV6-2 or TRBV6-3 and TRBJ2-1; D might be TRBD1 (6 bases). Germline CDR1 and CDR2: MNHEY and SVGEGT. V lost 6 bases, J lost 6 bases, and 15 bases lay in between. The CDR3 covers 14 residues. The CDR3 sequence: CASRATGLRNEQFF. CDR3 bases: TGTGCCAGCAGGGCGACAGGACTGCGCAATGAGCAGTTCTTC.

This clonotype was recorded at least ten times. V and J are TRBV5-1 and TRBJ1-1; a weak D match, TRBD1 (5 bases). Germline V gene lookup returns CDR1 SGHRS and CDR2 YFSETQ. The CDR3 is made up of 19 amino acids. Trimming stripped 3 bases from V and 3 bases from J, with 27 bases between. The CDR3 bases are TGCGCCAGCAGCTCTTTTCCCGGGTCCTCTCGCTGGGGGTACACTGAAGCTTTCTTT. Translation: CASSSFPGSSRWGYTEAFF.

The sample holds a few counts of this clonotype. The J gene is TRBJ1-1, the V gene TRBV12-3 or TRBV12-4; D is unclear. The CDR3 loop spans 11 amino acids. V lost 3 bases and J 8 bases, leaving 7 bases between the germline ends. CDR3 DNA sequence: TGTGCCAGCAGTTTTCTCCTCGAAGCTTTCTTT. It specifies CASSFLLEAFF.

The sample holds many counts of this clonotype. The chain is built from TRBV10-3 and TRBJ1-5, with a tentative D call TRBD1 (6 bases). The CDR3 is 18 amino acids. Trimming stripped 3 bases from V and 0 bases from J, with 18 bases between. Germline CDR1 ENHRY, CDR2 SYGVKD. The CDR3, as DNA: TGTGCCATCAGTGACCCCCTTCGCGGGACAAATAGCAATCAGCCCCAGCATTTT. Amino acid sequence: CAISDPLRGTNSNQPQHF.

This clonotype was recorded many times. The rearrangement links TRBV9 to TRBJ1-3; possibly TRBD1 for D (6 bases). The V end was cut by 3 bases, the J end by 4 bases, with 14 bases between. This CDR3 has 15 amino acids. CDR1 is SGDLS and CDR2 is YYNGEE in the germline V gene. The CDR3 protein is CASSAAMGHGNTIYF. CDR3 DNA sequence: TGTGCCAGCAGCGCAGCCATGGGACACGGAAACACCATATATTTT.

This clonotype was found many times. V and J are TRBV20-1 and TRBJ2-2; D uncertain. CDR1 and CDR2 from the germline V gene are DFQATT and SNEGSKA (reference sequence). This CDR3 is 13 amino acids long. Trimming took off 3 bases at V and 3 bases at J, with 8 bases between the two ends. The CDR3 here is CSARGFYTGELFF. The DNA of the CDR3 is TGCAGTGCTAGGGGGTTTTACACCGGGGAGCTGTTTTTT.

The sample holds many counts of this clonotype. The chain employs TRBV7-2 and TRBJ1-2, with a possible D match to TRBD1 (5 bases). Germline CDR1 SGHTA, CDR2 FQGNSA. This CDR3 has 19 residues. With 5 bases removed from V and 3 bases from J, the gap between germline ends came to 28 bases. The CDR3 coding sequence is TGTGCCAGCAGCCACTCCACCCCGGACAACATGCGGAAGGACTATGGCTACACCTTC. Translation gives CASSHSTPDNMRKDYGYTF. Filled out from reference TRBV7-2 and TRBJ1-2, the complete variable domain reads GAGVSQSPSNKVTEKGKDVELRCDPISGHTALYWYRQSLGQGLEFLIYFQGNSAPDKSGLPSDRFSAERTGGSVSTLTIQRTQQEDSAVYLCASSHSTPDNMRKDYGYTFGSGTRLTVV.

This clonotype was counted ten times or more. The chain's CDR3 is CATSRPTGFYNEQFF. Here the CDR3 DNA reads TGTGCCACCAGCAGACCGACAGGTTTCTACAATGAGCAGTTCTTC. This chain uses TRBV15 with TRBJ2-1; D perhaps matches TRBD1 (6 bases). V dropped 2 bases and J dropped 3 bases, with 11 bases sitting between them. The CDR3 is 15 amino acids. Per the germline V gene, CDR1 is LNHNV and CDR2 is YYDKDF (reference sequence).

This clonotype appeared many times. The rearrangement links TRBV12-3 or TRBV12-4 to TRBJ2-3; D is ambiguous. V lost 3 bases to trimming and J lost 4 bases, with 17 bases between them. This CDR3 region has 16 residues. This chain's CDR3 is CASSFPPGEEADTQYF. Here the CDR3 DNA reads TGTGCCAGCAGTTTTCCCCCAGGTGAGGAAGCAGATACGCAGTATTTT.

This clonotype was observed at least ten times. This chain links TRBV12-3 or TRBV12-4 with TRBJ1-1; TRBD1 aligns across 9 bases. The CDR3 covers 21 residues. The V gene end was trimmed by 5 bases and the J gene end by 0 bases; junction bases not matched to a gene: 22. CDR3 sequence: CASSLRPGQGSSWVMNTEAFF. Here the CDR3 DNA reads TGTGCCAGCAGTCTACGCCCGGGACAGGGCTCATCTTGGGTTATGAACACTGAAGCTTTCTTT.

This clonotype was picked up many times. CDR3 DNA: TGTGCCAGCAGCCGTGACAGGGGCGGGGGCGGGGAGCTGTTTTTT. The encoded protein is CASSRDRGGGGELFF. V usage is TRBV7-2 and J usage is TRBJ2-2; perhaps TRBD1 as D (8 bases). The CDR3 contains 15 residues. V gave up 5 bases and J gave up 7 bases, with 17 bases separating them. Germline-derived CDR1 and CDR2 are SGHTA and FQGNSA.

This clonotype appeared many times. The chain couples TRBV6-5 to TRBJ1-5, with TRBD1 matching over 7 bases. J was trimmed by 10 bases and V by 4 bases; bases with no gene match: 7. Germline V gene lookup returns CDR1 MNHEY and CDR2 SVGAGI. The CDR3 runs 13 residues. Here the CDR3 reads CASSSSGGGPQHF. CDR3 DNA sequence: TGTGCCAGCAGTTCGTCAGGGGGGGGACCCCAGCATTTT.

This clonotype was detected ten times or more. The chain couples TRBV12-3 or TRBV12-4 to TRBJ1-1; no definite D call. V was pared by 2 bases and J by 7 bases, with 11 bases between. The CDR3 consists of 13 residues. The CDR3 bases are TGTGCCAGCAGTTTACCCTCGGACGGTGAAGCTTTCTTT. This encodes CASSLPSDGEAFF.

There are many counts of this clonotype. The rearrangement uses TRBV6-1 and TRBJ1-6; D call uncertain. Trimming left V 10 bases short and J 10 bases short, with 17 bases between. The CDR3 consists of 13 residues. Germline values: CDR1 MNHNS, CDR2 SASEGT. The DNA for the CDR3 is TGTGCCACCACTGACGGTCTAGGGTCACCCCTCCACTTT. Encoded protein: CATTDGLGSPLHF.

This clonotype occurred many times. The chain has TRBV11-2 and TRBJ2-7; 7 nucleotides match TRBD2. From germline, CDR1 is SGHAT and CDR2 FQNNGV. The CDR3 contains 16 residues. V was clipped by 3 bases and J by 4 bases; unmatched bases: 12. The CDR3 region has the DNA TGTGCCAGCAGCTTGGGAGGGTGGGAGAAGGGGTACGAGCAGTACTTC. This codes for CASSLGGWEKGYEQYF.

Many counts were recorded for this clonotype. The chain uses TRBV2 and TRBJ1-2, with D perhaps TRBD1 (5 bases). Germline CDR1 reads SNHLY; CDR2 reads FYNNEI. The CDR3 is 13 amino acids. V shed 2 bases and J shed 6 bases, with 10 bases lying between them. This CDR3 is CASSETGRDGYTF. In DNA, the CDR3 is TGTGCCAGCAGTGAAACAGGACGGGATGGCTACACCTTC. The complete variable domain, with remaining parts taken from reference TRBV2 and TRBJ1-2, reads EPEVTQTPSHQVTQMGQEVILRCVPISNHLYFYWYRQILGQKVEFLVSFYNNEISEKSEIFDDQFSVERPDGSNFTLKIRSTKLEDSAMYFCASSETGRDGYTFGSGTRLTVV.

As concerns this clonotype: One junction end does not reproduce the germline sequence, and a read error may be involved. J is TRBJ2-2 and V is TRBV7-8; D uncertain. Germline V gene data show CDR1 as SGHVS and CDR2 as FQNEAQ. There are 15 residues in the CDR3. Here the CDR3 DNA reads TGTGCCAGCTGCTTAGTCTCCACGAACACTGGGGAGCTGTTTTTT. Protein sequence: CASCLVSTNTGELFF.

This clonotype was counted many times. The chain has TRBV10-3 and TRBJ2-1; no clear D gene. The CDR3 contains 16 residues. Trimming left V 4 bases short and J 1 base short, with 14 bases between. From germline, CDR1 is ENHRY and CDR2 SYGVKD. The CDR3 is CAISVHALRSYNEQFF. The CDR3 DNA reads TGTGCCATCAGTGTGCATGCCCTCCGGTCCTACAATGAGCAGTTCTTC.

This clonotype came up many times. The gene calls are TRBV6-6 and TRBJ2-7, with 9 bases lining up with TRBD1. The J segment lost 7 bases and the V segment lost 7 bases, leaving 11 bases of the junction unmatched. Germline V gives CDR1 MNHNY, CDR2 SVGAGI (reference sequence). The CDR3 is made up of 14 amino acids. The CDR3 protein is CASTRKTGGREQYF. The CDR3 coding sequence is TGTGCCAGCACCCGTAAGACAGGGGGGAGGGAGCAGTACTTC.

V gene TRBV20-1 combines with J gene TRBJ1-2; D not certain. V was trimmed by 3 bases and J by 7 bases, leaving 12 bases between them. CDR3 length: 12 residues. The germline V gene has CDR1 DFQATT and CDR2 SNEGSKA (reference sequence). In DNA, the CDR3 is TGCAGTGCTAGGCGTTATAACACTGGCTACACCTTC. It is translated as CSARRYNTGYTF.

The V and J genes are TRBV4-2 and TRBJ2-3; D might be TRBD1 (6 bases). Germline V gene lookup returns CDR1 LGHNA and CDR2 YNFKEQ. The V end was cut by 0 bases, the J end by 0 bases, with 16 bases between. The CDR3 runs to 18 residues. The DNA for the CDR3 is TGTGCCAGCAGCCAAGATGGGGGCGCGAGGGGGAGCACAGATACGCAGTATTTT. Translating it yields CASSQDGGARGSTDTQYF.

In this sample, this clonotype turned up many times. This chain connects TRBV9 to TRBJ2-3; D perhaps matches TRBD2 (5 bases). The V end lost 4 bases, the J end lost 2 bases, and 26 bases lay between the germline ends. This CDR3 has 19 amino acids. Germline CDR1 and CDR2: SGDLS and YYNGEE. CDR3 coding DNA: TGTGCCAGCAGCCCCTACTCGGGGTATCCCCCCACTCTCACAGATACGCAGTATTTT. Translated: CASSPYSGYPPTLTDTQYF.

Many counts were recorded for this clonotype. CDR3 protein: CSVERTGGNTIYF. The DNA for the CDR3 is TGCAGCGTCGAGCGGACAGGGGGAAACACCATATATTTT. The rearrangement joins TRBV29-1 to TRBJ1-3; 8 bases agree with TRBD1. The CDR3 runs to 13 residues. The V and J ends lost 6 bases and 4 bases, in that order; junction bases with no gene match: 5. From germline, CDR1 is SQVTM and CDR2 ANQGSEA.

This clonotype occurred many times. The chain is built from TRBV9 and TRBJ1-3; 10 positions agree with TRBD1. V shed 0 bases, J shed 4 bases, and the junction held 4 bases outside the gene matches. The CDR3 spans 16 residues. CDR1 and CDR2 (germline): SGDLS, YYNGEE. DNA of the CDR3: TGTGCCAGCAGCGTAGAAGGGACAGGGGTCGGAAACACCATATATTTT. It yields the protein CASSVEGTGVGNTIYF. Looking up the rest from reference TRBV9 and TRBJ1-3 gives the full variable domain: DSGVTQTPKHLITATGQRVTLRCSPRSGDLSVYWYQQSLDQGLQFLIQYYNGEERAKGNILERFSAQQFPDLHSELNLSSLELGDSALYFCASSVEGTGVGNTIYFGEGSWLTVV.

This clonotype came up many times. V is TRBV20-1 and J is TRBJ2-3, with 11 nucleotides matching TRBD2. This CDR3 contains 15 residues. Germline loops: CDR1 DFQATT, CDR2 SNEGSKA (reference sequence). Trimming at V came to 2 bases and at J to 2 bases, leaving 3 bases not matched to a gene. Written as DNA, the CDR3 is TGCAGTGCTAGAATAGCGGGGGGGTTCACAGATACGCAGTATTTT. Its translation is CSARIAGGFTDTQYF.

Turning to this clonotype: The germline gene is not matched at one end of the junction; a read error may be the cause. V gene TRBV6-5 combines with J gene TRBJ2-1; D gene unclear. This CDR3 comprises 15 residues. Per germline, CDR1 MNHEY and CDR2 SVGAGI. The CDR3 region has the DNA TGTGCCAGCAGTTACGGTCCCCTCTCCTACAAAGAGCAGTTCTTC. Translating gives CASSYGPLSYKEQFF.